The TCR beta chain described here comes from a study of OX40 agonist ivuxolimab in advanced cancers. Study background: Dosing consisted of intravenous ivuxolimab at 0.01 to 10 mg/kg every 2 weeks. General study points: On average, CD8+ T cells showed a greater number of expanded clones than CD4+. Clonal expansion from baseline to week 6 occurred in both CD4+ and CD8+ T cells.

Assay: immunoSEQ multiplex PCR; the TCRdb copy retains only in-frame clones and omits some. The table includes about 33,000 clones, 60% to 75% detected once. For this clone: Antigen: not known.

Autoimmune disease history or systemic immunosuppression excluded patients. Specimen: CD4+ or CD8+ T cells sorted from blood, collected in a trial of the OX40 agonist ivuxolimab. The sequence was collected from an adult with an advanced solid tumor such as melanoma, head and neck, liver or kidney cancer.

The CDR3 loop is CASSSQQKTGYGYTF. CDR3 nucleotide sequence: TGTGCCAGCTCATCCCAACAAAAAACGGGCTATGGCTACACCTTC. This chain connects TRBV18 to TRBJ1-2; no reliable D call. The CDR3 sequence is 15 residues long. From germline, CDR1 is KGHSH and CDR2 LQKENI. V lost 5 bases and J lost 4, with 17 bases in between.